This TCR beta chain appears in the sequencing data of a study of blood T cell repertoires in COVID-19. The protocol was immunoSEQ multiplex PCR, while the TCRdb copy is restricted to in-frame clones and leaves out a portion. Among under 250,000 clones listed, 70% to 90% were seen once. This clonotype was obtained from a man in his fifties or sixties with COVID-19, enrolled during active disease. The sequencing input was peripheral blood.

The CDR3, as DNA: TGTGCCAGCAGTCTCACTACAGGGAACTATGGCTACACCTTC. Translation gives CASSLTTGNYGYTF. This chain joins TRBV2 and TRBJ1-2; TRBD1 might be the D (6 bases). There are 14 residues in the CDR3. Trimming stripped 5 bases from V and 2 bases from J, with 12 bases between. Germline-derived CDR1 and CDR2 are SNHLY and FYNNEI.